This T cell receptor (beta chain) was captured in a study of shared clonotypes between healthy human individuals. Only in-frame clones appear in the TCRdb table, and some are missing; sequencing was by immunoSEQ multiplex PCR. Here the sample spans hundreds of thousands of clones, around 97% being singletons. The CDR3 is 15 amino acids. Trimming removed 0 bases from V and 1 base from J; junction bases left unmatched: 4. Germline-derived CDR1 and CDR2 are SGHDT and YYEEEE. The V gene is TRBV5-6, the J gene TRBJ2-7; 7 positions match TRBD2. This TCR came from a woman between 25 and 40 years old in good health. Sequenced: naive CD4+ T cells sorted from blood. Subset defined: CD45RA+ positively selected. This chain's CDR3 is CASSLVGLGSYEQYF. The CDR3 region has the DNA TGTGCCAGCAGCTTGGTTGGACTAGGTTCCTACGAGCAGTACTTC. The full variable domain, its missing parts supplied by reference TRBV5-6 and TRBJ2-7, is DAGVTQSPTHLIKTRGQQVTLRCSPKSGHDTVSWYQQALGQGPQFIFQYYEEEERQRGNFPDRFSGHQFPNYSSELNVNALLLGDSALYLCASSLVGLGSYEQYFGPGTRLTVT.